These 25 T cell receptor beta chains came from one sample sequenced in a study of OX40 agonist ivuxolimab in advanced cancers. Sequenced by immunoSEQ multiplex PCR; TCRdb stores in-frame clones only, minus some. This repertoire shows about 50,000 clones, around 88% found once; its top ten account for approximately 14%. Specimen: CD4+ or CD8+ T cells sorted from blood, collected in a trial of the OX40 agonist ivuxolimab. All receptors derive from an adult with an advanced solid tumor such as melanoma, head and neck, liver or kidney cancer.

This clone appeared once. The V call is TRBV10-2, the J call TRBJ2-1, with 9 nucleotides matching TRBD1. The CDR3 runs 13 residues. V was pared by 7 bases and J by 9 bases, with 7 bases of the junction left unmatched. Per the germline V gene, CDR1 is WSHSY and CDR2 is SAAADI. CDR3 sequence (DNA): TGCGCCAGCACCTTGGACAGGGGAAGTGAGCAGTTCTTC. This translates into CASTLDRGSEQFF.

This rearrangement joins TRBV1 to TRBJ2-1; no DNA check was done on the table's D call, TRBD1. TRBV1 is marked as a pseudogene. This CDR3 contains 16 residues. The CDR3 spells CTSSQDGDRVHNEQFF. CDR3 bases: TGCACCAGCAGCCAAGACGGGGACAGGGTCCACAATGAGCAGTTCTTC.

This chain connects TRBV18 to TRBJ1-5; 10 positions agree with TRBD1. Germline V gene lookup returns CDR1 KGHSH and CDR2 LQKENI. The V segment lost 4 bases and the J segment 2 bases; nucleotides outside the gene matches: 8. This CDR3 region has 17 residues. CDR3 sequence (DNA): TGTGCCAGCTCACTGACAGGGGGCAGGGGGGGCAATCAGCCCCAGCATTTT. It codes for CASSLTGGRGGNQPQHF.

V and J are TRBV19 and TRBJ2-1; 8 nucleotides match TRBD2. CDR3 length: 14 residues. Trimming cost V 10 bases and J 9 bases; bases outside gene matches: 14. CDR1 is LNHDA and CDR2 is SQIVND in the germline V gene (reference sequence). CDR3 in DNA: TGTGCCACTACTTCGGGAGGGCCCTCGGTTGAGCAGTTCTTC. Its translation is CATTSGGPSVEQFF.

This sequence joins TRBV5-6 and TRBJ2-7; D ambiguous. Trimming shortened V by 1 base and J by 4 bases, and 3 bases separated the two germline ends. CDR3 length: 11 residues. The V gene's germline CDR1 is SGHDT and CDR2 YYEEEE. DNA for the CDR3: TGTGCCAGCAGCTTGAGGTACGAGCAGTACTTC. Protein: CASSLRYEQYF.

The chain carries TRBV2 and TRBJ1-5; TRBD1 is a possible D gene (6 bases). The length of the CDR3 is 14 residues. CDR1 SNHLY and CDR2 FYNNEI come from the germline V gene. V lost 10 bases and J lost 4, with 17 bases in between. CDR3 in amino acids: CATADLDRNQPQHF. Written as DNA, the CDR3 is TGTGCCACCGCGGATTTGGACAGAAATCAGCCCCAGCATTTT.

The chain couples TRBV21-1 to TRBJ1-1. TRBV21-1 is marked as a pseudogene. The CDR3 sequence is 12 residues long. CDR3 residues: CASRYLTTEAFF. For the CDR3, the DNA is TGTGCCAGCAGGTACCTGACGACCGAAGCTTTCTTT.

V gene TRBV2 combines with J gene TRBJ2-7, with 9 nucleotides matching TRBD2. With 4 bases clipped from V and 3 bases from J, the junction kept 4 bases outside the gene matches. This CDR3 has 14 residues. Germline CDR1 is SNHLY and CDR2 is FYNNEI. The CDR3 coding sequence is TGTGCCAGCAGTGGTCCAGCGGGAGGCTACGAGCAGTACTTC. This gives the protein CASSGPAGGYEQYF.

The chain joins TRBV4-2 to TRBJ2-1; no definite D call. Deletions cut 1 base from V and 3 bases from J, with 7 bases between. The germline gives CDR1 LGHNA, CDR2 YNFKEQ. The CDR3 length is 14 residues. The CDR3 nucleotides read TGTGCCAGCAGCCAAGGCGATGTCTACAATGAGCAGTTCTTC. The encoded protein is CASSQGDVYNEQFF.

This chain joins TRBV7-3 and TRBJ2-2; the match to TRBD1 covers 12 bases. This CDR3 is 17 amino acids long. Per germline, CDR1 SGHTA and CDR2 FQGTGA. J lost 3 bases, V lost 4 bases, and 6 bases had no gene match. In DNA, the CDR3 is TGTGCCAGCAGCTCCCGGGGACAGGGGGCTTACACCGGGGAGCTGTTTTTT. It translates to CASSSRGQGAYTGELFF.

This chain joins TRBV4-2 and TRBJ2-1; 9 bases are a match to TRBD2. The V segment lost 1 base and the J segment 7 bases; nucleotides outside the gene matches: 5. The CDR3 has 15 residues. CDR1 is LGHNA, CDR2 YNFKEQ, per germline. Here the CDR3 DNA reads TGTGCCAGCAGCCAAGTTAGCGGGAGTCTTAATGAGCAGTTCTTC. Encoded protein: CASSQVSGSLNEQFF.

The chain couples TRBV28 to TRBJ2-1, with TRBD1 as a possible D gene (6 bases). Germline V gene data show CDR1 as MDHEN and CDR2 as SYDVKM. Trimming removed 3 bases at V and 12 bases at J, with 12 bases between. This CDR3 contains 12 residues. The CDR3 loop reads CASSLYREVQFF. The DNA for the CDR3 is TGTGCCAGCAGTTTGTACAGGGAAGTGCAGTTCTTC.

The chain employs TRBV7-2 and TRBJ2-1; a possible D gene is TRBD2 (6 bases). V lost 2 bases and J 1 base, leaving 9 bases between the germline ends. Germline values: CDR1 SGHTA, CDR2 FQGNSA. The CDR3 consists of 15 residues. CDR3 residues: CASSLFGSSYNEQFF. DNA for the CDR3: TGTGCCAGCAGCTTATTCGGGAGTTCCTACAATGAGCAGTTCTTC.

This rearrangement joins TRBV4-1 to TRBJ1-5, with D uncertain. V lost 0 bases to trimming and J lost 6 bases, with 18 bases between them. The CDR3 spans 17 residues. Germline V gives CDR1 MGHRA, CDR2 YSYEKL. This CDR3 is CASSQEVRVGVSQPQHF. CDR3 nucleotide sequence: TGCGCCAGCAGCCAAGAGGTCCGGGTCGGGGTTAGTCAGCCCCAGCATTTT.

This clone was observed a single time. This chain connects TRBV19 to TRBJ1-2, with a possible D match to TRBD1 (6 bases). Trimming left V 6 bases short and J 4 bases short, with 18 bases between. Per the germline V gene, CDR1 is LNHDA and CDR2 is SQIVND (reference sequence). The CDR3 consists of 15 residues. CDR3 loop: CASSTMGRGSYGYTF. The CDR3 DNA follows: TGTGCCAGTAGCACCATGGGCAGGGGAAGCTATGGCTACACCTTC.

The genes are TRBV28 and TRBJ1-2; 8 positions agree with TRBD1. In germline, CDR1 is MDHEN, CDR2 SYDVKM. The trim removed 3 bases at V and 4 bases at J, leaving 1 base unmatched. The CDR3 covers 13 residues. Here the CDR3 DNA reads TGTGCCAGCAGTTTCGGACAGGGCTATGGCTACACCTTC. Translating gives CASSFGQGYGYTF.

The V call is TRBV5-1, the J call TRBJ2-1; 13 nucleotides match TRBD2. CDR3 length: 16 residues. Germline V gene lookup returns CDR1 SGHRS and CDR2 YFSETQ. V trimming: 0 bases; J trimming: 9 bases; junction bases outside the gene matches: 6. CDR3: CASSLGGTSGKIEQFF. CDR3 nucleotide sequence: TGCGCCAGCAGCTTGGGAGGGACTAGCGGGAAGATTGAGCAGTTCTTC.

The rearrangement links TRBV30 to TRBJ2-1, with 14 bases identical to TRBD2. The CDR3 spans 18 residues. The trim removed 4 bases at V and 4 bases at J, leaving 12 bases unmatched. CDR1 is GTSNPN and CDR2 is SVGIG in the germline V gene (reference sequence). DNA of the CDR3: TGTGCCTGGAACCCCCCGGGGACTAGCGGGAGTGGGTACAATGAGCAGTTCTTC. This encodes CAWNPPGTSGSGYNEQFF.

V gene TRBV10-3 combines with J gene TRBJ1-5; a weak D match, TRBD1 (6 bases). CDR1 is ENHRY and CDR2 is SYGVKD in the germline V gene. V lost 6 bases and J lost 3, with 12 bases in between. The CDR3 covers 14 residues. CDR3 amino acids: CAIRQGPNNQPQHF. The CDR3 nucleotides read TGTGCCATCAGACAGGGTCCCAACAATCAGCCCCAGCATTTT.

This clone occurred once. V gene TRBV10-2 combines with J gene TRBJ1-1; tentative D call: TRBD1 (5 bases). This CDR3 region has 13 residues. The V gene's germline CDR1 is WSHSY and CDR2 SAAADI. Trimming took 6 bases from V and 4 from J, leaving 12 bases between them. The DNA for the CDR3 is TGCGCCAGCAGAGAGGGGCGAGTCACTGAAGCTTTCTTT. Translated: CASREGRVTEAFF.

V and J are TRBV28 and TRBJ2-1; either TRBD1 or TRBD2 may fit D (5 bases each). Trimming took 8 bases from V and 8 from J, leaving 16 bases between them. The CDR3 has 13 amino acids. Germline values: CDR1 MDHEN, CDR2 SYDVKM. CDR3 residues: CASAGTVLHEQFF. CDR3 bases: TGTGCCAGCGCCGGGACGGTGCTTCATGAGCAGTTCTTC.

V is TRBV19 and J is TRBJ1-2, with D unclear. Germline CDR1 LNHDA, CDR2 SQIVND (reference sequence). This CDR3 region has 17 residues. Trimming took 4 bases from V and 2 from J, leaving 20 bases between them. In nucleotides, the CDR3 is TGTGCCAGTAGTACCCCGGGATACCAACAAAGAAACTATGGCTACACCTTC. This encodes CASSTPGYQQRNYGYTF.

J is TRBJ2-1 and V is TRBV27; no reliable D call. Trimming removed 5 bases from V and 9 bases from J, with 14 bases in between. The CDR3 is 13 amino acids. Germline V gene lookup returns CDR1 MNHEY and CDR2 SMNVEV (reference sequence). CDR3 protein: CASSLTRSFEQFF. The CDR3 nucleotides are TGTGCCAGCAGTCTAACAAGAAGTTTTGAGCAGTTCTTC.

This chain uses TRBV28 with TRBJ2-7; 10 nucleotides agree with TRBD1. V trimming: 5 bases; J trimming: 4 bases; junction bases outside the gene matches: 5. Germline CDR1 reads MDHEN; CDR2 reads SYDVKM. CDR3 size: 14 residues. CDR3 DNA: TGTGCCAGCAGTCCAGGGGACAGGGGTTACGAGCAGTACTTC. Its translation: CASSPGDRGYEQYF.

The chain employs TRBV28 and TRBJ2-4; D possibly corresponds to TRBD2 (6 bases). This CDR3 has 15 residues. The V and J ends lost 2 bases and 2 bases respectively, with 10 bases between them. Germline assignment: CDR1 MDHEN and CDR2 SYDVKM. This chain's CDR3 is CASSLPGGTKNIQYF. The CDR3, as DNA: TGTGCCAGCAGTTTACCTGGGGGGACCAAAAACATTCAGTACTTC.